The sequence of this T cell receptor (beta chain) was determined in a study of blood T cell repertoires in COVID-19 (dated by TCRdb to between 2020 and 2021). Describing the broader study: The collaborator samples originated in the United States, Italy and Spain and spanned the acute and convalescent phases of COVID-19. The material from the prospective study consisted of cDNA or gDNA derived from T cells, B-cell-depleted T cells, or PBMCs. Where available, HLA class I and class II types were obtained from metadata supplied by the sample provider rather than from assay-based typing. The repertoires were released in a freely available public database intended as a resource for research on the immune response to SARS-CoV-2. Samples were obtained from the ongoing ImmuneRACE study (first 160 participants) and from approximately 1,200 subjects provided by 6 global collaborators. Nearly every sample came with metadata listing a de-identified subject ID, COVID-19 status, age in years and sex. The dataset comprised deeply sampled blood TCRbeta repertoires from subjects exposed to, actively infected with, or recovered from COVID-19. Overall study outcomes, separate from this receptor: Clinical and demographic metadata were provided uncurated, with the amount varying by source and participant.

Collaborating institutions collected whole blood in K2EDTA tubes following their own protocols. Collaborator samples were shipped for TCRbeta analysis as frozen whole blood, isolated PBMCs, or DNA extracted from either sample type. This clone occurred a few times. Its antigen is currently not known. Nothing much larger sits one base from this clone, and base qualities are not available. The germline V gene supplies CDR1 MDHEN and CDR2 SYDVKM. Trimming accounts for 3 bases at V and 2 bases at J, while the number of junction bases matched to no gene is 5. From its cysteine to its phenylalanine, the CDR3 spans 16 amino acids. Only the CDR3 DNA stays, 48 bases, in frame from base 1. TCRbeta CDR3 regions were amplified from genomic DNA using the immunoSEQ Assay, a bias-controlled multiplex PCR. The original pipeline was this. Within the assay, amplification of reference gene primers was used to estimate how many nucleated cells each sample contained. To quantify the absolute abundance of each unique TCRbeta CDR3 rearrangement, sequence reads were collapsed and filtered. For each sample, productive Simpson clonality was calculated by taking the square root of Simpson's diversity index across productive rearrangements. This is the immuneACCESS table as TCRdb keeps it, with only in-frame sequences that have V and J called. A part of the clones is gone; compared with another copy, unresolved V genes explain less than half, and the rest is unexplained. V and J calls and clone size are given by that table; D and trimming were obtained from the DNA. The sample profile shows about 150,000 clones; around 86% of them were found once. Less than 3.5% of the sample is in the top ten clones.

The TCR comes from a man between 65 and 80 years old with acute or convalescent COVID-19. The sample taken for sequencing was peripheral blood. The chain is assembled from TRBV28 and TRBJ2-7; 12 bases in the junction line up with TRBD2. The DNA sequence follows: TGTGCCAGCAGTTTCCACGGACTAGCGGGAACCTACGAGCAGTACTTC. Its coded protein is CASSFHGLAGTYEQYF.